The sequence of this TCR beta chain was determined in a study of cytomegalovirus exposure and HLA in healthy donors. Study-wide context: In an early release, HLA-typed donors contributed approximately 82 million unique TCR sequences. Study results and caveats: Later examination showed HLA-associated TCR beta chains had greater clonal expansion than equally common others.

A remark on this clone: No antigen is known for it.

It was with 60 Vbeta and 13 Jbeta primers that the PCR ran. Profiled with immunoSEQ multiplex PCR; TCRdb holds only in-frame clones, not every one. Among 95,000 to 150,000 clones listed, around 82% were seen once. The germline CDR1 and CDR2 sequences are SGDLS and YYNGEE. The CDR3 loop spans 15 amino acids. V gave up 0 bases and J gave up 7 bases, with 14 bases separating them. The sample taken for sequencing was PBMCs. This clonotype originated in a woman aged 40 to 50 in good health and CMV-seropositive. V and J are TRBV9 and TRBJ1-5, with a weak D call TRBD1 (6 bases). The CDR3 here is CASSVEGGRSQPQHF. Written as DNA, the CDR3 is TGTGCCAGCAGCGTAGAGGGGGGGAGAAGCCAGCCCCAGCATTTT.